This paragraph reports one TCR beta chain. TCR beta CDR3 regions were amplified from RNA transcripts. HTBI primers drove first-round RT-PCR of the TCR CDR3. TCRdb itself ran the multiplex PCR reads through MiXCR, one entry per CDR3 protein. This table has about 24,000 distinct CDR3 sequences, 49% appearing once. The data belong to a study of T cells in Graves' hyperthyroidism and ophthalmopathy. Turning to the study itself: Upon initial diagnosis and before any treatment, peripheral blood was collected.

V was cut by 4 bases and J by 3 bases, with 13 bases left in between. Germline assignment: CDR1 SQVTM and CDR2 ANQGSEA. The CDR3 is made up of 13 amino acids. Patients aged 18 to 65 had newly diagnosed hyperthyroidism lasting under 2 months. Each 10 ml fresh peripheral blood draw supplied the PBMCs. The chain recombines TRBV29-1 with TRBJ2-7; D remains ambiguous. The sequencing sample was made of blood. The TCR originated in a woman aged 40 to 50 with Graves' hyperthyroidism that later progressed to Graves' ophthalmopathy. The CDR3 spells CSVVTGYRYEQYF. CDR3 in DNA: TGCAGCGTTGTTACTGGGTACCGCTACGAGCAGTACTTC.